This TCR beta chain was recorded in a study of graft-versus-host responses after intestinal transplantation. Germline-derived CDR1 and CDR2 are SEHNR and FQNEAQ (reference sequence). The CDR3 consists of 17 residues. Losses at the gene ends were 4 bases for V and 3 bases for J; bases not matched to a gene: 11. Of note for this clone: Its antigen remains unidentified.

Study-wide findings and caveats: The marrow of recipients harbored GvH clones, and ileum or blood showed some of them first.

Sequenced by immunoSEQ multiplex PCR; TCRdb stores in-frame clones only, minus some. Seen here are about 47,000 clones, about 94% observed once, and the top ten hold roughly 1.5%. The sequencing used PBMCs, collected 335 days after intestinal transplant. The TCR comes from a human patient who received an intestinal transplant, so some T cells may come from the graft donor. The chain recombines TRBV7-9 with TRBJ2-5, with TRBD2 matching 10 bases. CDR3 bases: TGTGCCAGCAGCTCAATAACAGCGGGGGGGATAGAAGAGACCCAGTACTTC. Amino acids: CASSSITAGGIEETQYF.